The clone carrying this T cell receptor beta chain was detected only once. The data are from a study of OX40 agonist ivuxolimab in advanced cancers. The CDR3 covers 19 residues. V was pared by 4 bases and J by 5 bases, with 27 bases between. CDR1 and CDR2 from the germline V gene are LNHDA and SQIVND (reference sequence). Sequenced by immunoSEQ multiplex PCR; TCRdb stores in-frame clones only, minus some. The sample holds 76,000 or so clones, approximately 85% seen once. This receptor was obtained from an adult with an advanced solid tumor such as melanoma, head and neck, liver or kidney cancer. This specimen consisted of CD4+ or CD8+ T cells sorted from blood, obtained in a trial of the OX40 agonist ivuxolimab. This chain links TRBV19 with TRBJ2-1, with D perhaps TRBD1 (6 bases). CDR3 sequence reads: CASSTPSPRQGQMDNEQFF. The CDR3, as DNA: TGTGCCAGTAGTACCCCCTCCCCGAGGCAGGGGCAAATGGACAATGAGCAGTTCTTC.